A selection of T cell receptor beta chains follows, all from one sample in a study of cytomegalovirus exposure and HLA in healthy donors. Produced via immunoSEQ multiplex PCR; TCRdb's table is partial and in-frame only. The sample includes about 130,000 clones, 83% of them seen just once. The sequenced sample consisted of PBMCs. The receptors originated from a girl aged 2 to 10 in good health and CMV-seronegative. Both conserved end residues are part of each CDR3. D genes are given only for firm matches. The size of a clone is reported for some rows only, either as once, few or many, or as a class for expanded clones.

>TRBD2|TRBJ2-3|TRBV16|-
CASSQALAGASSYTDTQYF
TGTGCCAGCAGCCAAGCTCTAGCGGGGGCCTCCTCTTACACAGATACGCAGTATTTT
>-|TRBJ2-1|TRBV4-1|-
CASSQGPIENNEQFF
TGCGCCAGCAGCCAAGGCCCGATTGAGAACAATGAGCAGTTCTTC
>TRBD2|TRBJ2-1|TRBV6-7|once
CATPPEGGPLNEQFF
TGTGCCACCCCGCCGGAGGGAGGGCCTTTAAATGAGCAGTTCTTC
>TRBD2|TRBJ2-7|TRBV10-1|-
CASSEQTSGSTPYLYEQYF
TGCGCCAGCAGCGAACAAACTAGCGGGAGTACCCCTTATCTCTACGAGCAGTACTTC
>-|TRBJ2-5|TRBV29-1|-
CSVDRQPGETQYF
TGCAGCGTTGACCGACAGCCTGGTGAGACCCAGTACTTC
>-|TRBJ1-1|TRBV19|-
CASSIGAGLLGEAFF
TGTGCCAGTAGTATAGGGGCAGGCCTCCTTGGTGAAGCTTTCTTT
>-|TRBJ2-3|TRBV6-1|-
CASTSQRELWDTQYF
TGTGCCAGCACCTCTCAACGGGAGCTCTGGGATACGCAGTATTTT
>TRBD2|TRBJ2-2|TRBV4-1|-
CASSHEIGLATGELFF
TGCGCCAGCAGCCATGAAATAGGACTAGCGACCGGGGAGCTGTTTTTT
>-|TRBJ1-1|TRBV5-1|-
CASSSRDTPINTEAFF
TGCGCCAGCAGCTCCCGGGACACCCCTATAAACACTGAAGCTTTCTTT
>-|TRBJ2-2|TRBV12-2|-
CASRSGGTSGGHTGELFF
TGTGCAAGTCGCTCCGGGGGGACTAGCGGGGGGCATACCGGGGAGCTGTTTTTT
>-|TRBJ1-2|TRBV27|-
CASSFTGSRTSYGYTF
TGTGCCAGCAGTTTTACGGGGAGCAGAACTAGCTATGGCTACACCTTC
>-|TRBJ2-4|TRBV9|-
CASSVGREFGNIQYF
TGTGCCAGCAGCGTAGGAAGAGAGTTTGGAAACATTCAGTACTTC
>TRBD2|TRBJ2-5|TRBV10-3|-
CAISESPGLEETQYF
TGTGCCATCAGTGAGTCTCCGGGACTAGAAGAGACCCAGTACTTC
>TRBD1|TRBJ1-6|TRBV7-2|-
CASSLALAGGASPLHF
TGTGCCAGCAGCTTAGCGCTGGCAGGGGGTGCTTCACCCCTCCACTTT
>-|TRBJ2-1|TRBV6-1|-
CASRDGGGDEQFF
TGTGCCAGCAGGGATGGGGGGGGCGATGAGCAGTTCTTC
>TRBD2|TRBJ2-7|TRBV10-2|-
CASSEPPLGRGYEQYF
TGCGCCAGCAGTGAGCCGCCTTTAGGGCGGGGGTACGAGCAGTACTTC
>-|TRBJ1-1|TRBV4-3|few
CASSQDWARDEAFF
TGCGCCAGCAGCCAAGATTGGGCCCGGGATGAAGCTTTCTTT
>TRBD1|TRBJ2-3|TRBV5-4|once
CASSTKNRGPTDTQYF
TGTGCCAGCAGCACGAAGAACAGGGGTCCCACAGATACGCAGTATTTT
>TRBD2|TRBJ2-7|TRBV7-9|-
CASSSLRGLAGYEQYF
TGTGCCAGCAGCTCTCTTCGGGGACTAGCGGGGTACGAGCAGTACTTC
>TRBD2|TRBJ2-7|TRBV7-8|-
CASSLEASGMVF
TGTGCCAGCAGCTTAGAGGCTAGCGGGATGGTATTC
>-|TRBJ1-4|TRBV7-2|once
CASNPSPSNEKLFF
TGTGCCAGCAACCCAAGCCCTTCTAATGAAAAACTGTTTTTT
>-|TRBJ1-2|TRBV14|few
CASSQQLGAVGYTF
TGTGCCAGCAGCCAACAGCTGGGGGCTGTTGGCTACACCTTC
>-|TRBJ1-4|TRBV4-2|-
CASSQVDRGEKLFF
TGTGCCAGCAGCCAAGTAGACAGAGGTGAAAAACTGTTTTTT
>TRBD1|TRBJ2-7|TRBV13|-
CASSLDRGTYEQYF
TGTGCCAGCAGCTTAGACAGGGGGACCTACGAGCAGTACTTC
>-|TRBJ1-1|TRBV15|-
CATSRGQSPNTEAFF
TGTGCCACCAGCCGTGGACAGAGCCCGAACACTGAAGCTTTCTTT
>TRBD1|TRBJ1-2|TRBV6-4|-
CASSAGTGNYGYTF
TGTGCCAGCAGTGCCGGGACAGGGAACTATGGCTACACCTTC
>TRBD2|TRBJ2-3|TRBV6-1|-
CASSSGRGFDTQYF
TGTGCCAGCTCTAGCGGGAGGGGTTTTGATACGCAGTATTTT
>TRBD1|TRBJ2-7|TRBV6-5|-
CASRTGTGGPYEQYF
TGTGCCAGCAGAACCGGGACAGGGGGGCCCTACGAGCAGTACTTC
>TRBD2|TRBJ2-7|TRBV6-1|-
CASQIGTSGSYEQYF
TGTGCCAGCCAGATCGGGACTAGCGGTTCCTACGAGCAGTACTTC
>-|TRBJ1-2|TRBV4-3|few
CASSQEGTGNYGYTF
TGCGCCAGCAGCCAAGAAGGAACAGGGAACTATGGCTACACCTTC
>-|TRBJ1-2|TRBV7-2|-
CASSLSLGDYGYTF
TGTGCCAGCAGCTTAAGTCTAGGGGACTATGGCTACACCTTC
>-|TRBJ1-4|TRBV9|-
CASSVGGAGIGEKLFF
TGTGCCAGCAGCGTAGGTGGTGCAGGGATCGGTGAAAAACTGTTTTTT
>-|TRBJ2-1|TRBV2|-
CASTVISMNEQFF
TGTGCCAGCACTGTGATTAGCATGAATGAGCAGTTCTTC
>TRBD1|TRBJ2-7|TRBV28|-
CASRPGTGVSYEQYF
TGTGCCAGCAGACCCGGGACAGGAGTCTCCTACGAGCAGTACTTC
>-|TRBJ2-1|TRBV21-1|once
CASSVTSGMYNEQFF
TGTGCCAGCAGCGTAACTAGCGGGATGTACAATGAGCAGTTCTTC
>TRBD1|TRBJ2-2|TRBV19|-
CASRDRPNTGELFF
TGTGCCAGTAGGGACAGGCCGAACACCGGGGAGCTGTTTTTT
>-|TRBJ2-5|TRBV5-4|-
CASSFEETQYF
TGTGCCAGCAGCTTCGAAGAGACCCAGTACTTC
>TRBD2|TRBJ2-1|TRBV28|-
CASSGFGTSGKGFRFF
TGTGCCAGCAGTGGGTTCGGGACTAGCGGGAAGGGGTTTCGGTTCTTC
>TRBD2|TRBJ2-7|TRBV30|once
CAWTPPSGSSEQYF
TGTGCCTGGACCCCACCTAGCGGGAGTAGCGAGCAGTACTTC
>TRBD2|TRBJ2-5|TRBV11-3|-
CASSEGGLAGLETQYF
TGTGCCAGCAGCGAAGGGGGACTAGCGGGACTTGAGACCCAGTACTTC
>-|TRBJ2-1|TRBV29-1|-
CSVDVSGSSYNEQFF
TGCAGCGTTGACGTATCCGGGAGCTCCTACAATGAGCAGTTCTTC
>TRBD1|TRBJ1-2|TRBV6-1|-
CASRTGAVSPTGYTF
TGTGCCAGCAGGACAGGGGCGGTGAGCCCGACTGGCTACACCTTC
>-|TRBJ2-7|TRBV4-2|-
CASSPGAPEWPYEQYF
TGTGCCAGCAGCCCAGGTGCCCCCGAGTGGCCTTACGAGCAGTACTTC
>TRBD2|TRBJ2-3|TRBV27|-
CASSLAELGDTQYF
TGTGCCAGCAGCCTAGCGGAATTGGGGGATACGCAGTATTTT
>-|TRBJ1-1|TRBV5-6|few
CASSSKGLTNTEAFF
TGTGCCAGCAGCTCGAAGGGGTTAACGAACACTGAAGCTTTCTTT
>TRBD1|TRBJ2-4|TRBV7-3|-
CASSFRGQGEDPENIQYF
TGTGCCAGCAGCTTCCGGGGACAGGGCGAGGACCCAGAAAACATTCAGTACTTC
>-|TRBJ2-3|TRBV4-1|-
CASSQEGQITQYF
TGCGCCAGCAGCCAAGAGGGCCAGATCACGCAGTATTTT
>TRBD1|TRBJ1-5|TRBV4-1|-
CASSQNDRGNQPQHF
TGCGCCAGCAGCCAGAACGACAGGGGGAATCAGCCCCAGCATTTT
>-|TRBJ1-2|TRBV9|few
CASSAKQGQDYGYTF
TGTGCCAGCAGCGCAAAACAGGGTCAGGACTATGGCTACACCTTC
>-|TRBJ1-1|TRBV9|-
CASSPDMNRGTEAFF
TGTGCCAGCAGCCCCGACATGAATAGGGGCACTGAAGCTTTCTTT
>-|TRBJ2-1|TRBV11-1|-
CASSLATGAGYNEQFF
TGTGCCAGCAGCTTAGCGACGGGAGCGGGCTACAATGAGCAGTTCTTC
>-|TRBJ2-2|TRBV2|-
CASSGHNTGELFF
TGTGCCAGCAGTGGACATAACACCGGGGAGCTGTTTTTT
>TRBD2|TRBJ2-1|TRBV30|-
CAWSDEEPGGGPEFF
TGTGCCTGGAGTGATGAAGAGCCTGGCGGGGGGCCTGAGTTCTTC
>-|TRBJ2-1|TRBV6-6|-
CASSYPSQARINEQFF
TGTGCCAGCAGTTACCCGTCCCAGGCCCGGATCAATGAGCAGTTCTTC
>TRBD2|TRBJ2-7|TRBV10-3|-
CAISEASGRTYEQYF
TGTGCCATCAGTGAAGCTAGCGGGAGAACCTACGAGCAGTACTTC
>-|TRBJ2-5|TRBV5-1|-
CASSLRTDQETQYF
TGCGCCAGCAGCCTCCGTACGGACCAAGAGACCCAGTACTTC
>TRBD2|TRBJ2-2|TRBV4-1|-
CASSQWGLGTTNTGELFF
TGCGCCAGCAGCCAATGGGGACTAGGGACCACGAACACCGGGGAGCTGTTTTTT
>-|TRBJ1-1|TRBV6-1|-
CASSERTGPSTEAFF
TGTGCCAGCAGTGAACGAACAGGTCCGAGCACTGAAGCTTTCTTT
>TRBD2|TRBJ2-1|TRBV19|-
CARRKVAGGNNEQFF
TGTGCCAGAAGGAAGGTAGCGGGGGGCAACAATGAGCAGTTCTTC